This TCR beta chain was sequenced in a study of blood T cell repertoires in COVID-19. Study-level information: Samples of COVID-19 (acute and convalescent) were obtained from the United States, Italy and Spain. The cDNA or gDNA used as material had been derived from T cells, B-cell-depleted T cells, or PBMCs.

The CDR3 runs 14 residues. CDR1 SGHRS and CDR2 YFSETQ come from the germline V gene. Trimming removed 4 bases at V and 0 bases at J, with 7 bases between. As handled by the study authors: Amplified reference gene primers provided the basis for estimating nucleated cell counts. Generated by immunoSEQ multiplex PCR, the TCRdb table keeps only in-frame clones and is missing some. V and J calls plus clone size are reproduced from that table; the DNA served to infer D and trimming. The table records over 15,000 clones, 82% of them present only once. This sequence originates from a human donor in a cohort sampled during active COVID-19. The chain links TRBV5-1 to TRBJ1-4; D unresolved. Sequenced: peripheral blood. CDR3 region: CASSLRATNEKLFF. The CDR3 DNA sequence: TGCGCCAGCAGCCTACGGGCAACTAATGAAAAACTGTTTTTT.